The rows below give T cell receptor beta chains drawn from one sample of a study of post-analysis software for immune sequencing data. TCRdb called the PCR reads again in MiXCR, with one record for every CDR3 protein. The sample consists of approximately 730,000 distinct CDR3 sequences, about 45% of them appearing once. The sequenced sample consisted of blood. The receptor source for this set is a girl between 10 and 17 years old with multiple sclerosis. Each CDR3 is given with its conserved first and last residue. Each record gives: J gene, clone size, D gene, V gene, CDR3 DNA, CDR3 protein. D genes are given only for firm matches. Clone size, where shown, is once, few, many, or a class for clones that have expanded.

j_call: TRBJ2-1
clone_size: NA
d_call: NA
v_call: TRBV7-2
cdr3_nt: TGTGCCAGTGGGGACCTATGGGACGAGCAGTTCTTC
cdr3_aa: CASGDLWDEQFF

j_call: TRBJ2-1
clone_size: NA
d_call: NA
v_call: TRBV28
cdr3_nt: TGTGCCAGCGCAACAGGCAGTATGGAGTACTTTGAGCAGTTCTTC
cdr3_aa: CASATGSMEYFEQFF

j_call: TRBJ2-7
clone_size: few
d_call: TRBD1
v_call: TRBV5-1
cdr3_nt: TGCGCCCCCAGCCGACCTCCGGGACAGGGCAATTACGAGCAGTACTTC
cdr3_aa: CAPSRPPGQGNYEQYF

j_call: TRBJ2-3
clone_size: NA
d_call: NA
v_call: TRBV20-1
cdr3_nt: TGCAGTGCTAGAGATCTAGCAGATACGCAGTATTTT
cdr3_aa: CSARDLADTQYF

j_call: TRBJ2-7
clone_size: few
d_call: NA
v_call: TRBV12-3/TRBV12-4
cdr3_nt: TGTGCCAGCAGTTTAGAGGTCGAGCAGTACTTC
cdr3_aa: CASSLEVEQYF

j_call: TRBJ2-1
clone_size: few
d_call: NA
v_call: TRBV9
cdr3_nt: TGTGCCAGCAGCGTAGCGGACCATGAGCAGTTCTTC
cdr3_aa: CASSVADHEQFF

j_call: TRBJ2-5
clone_size: NA
d_call: NA
v_call: TRBV21-1
cdr3_nt: TGTGCCAGCAGCAGGACTAGCGGGAGTTTCCCGAGGAAAGAGACCCAGTACTTC
cdr3_aa: CASSRTSGSFPRKETQYF

j_call: TRBJ2-6
clone_size: NA
d_call: NA
v_call: TRBV6-6
cdr3_nt: TGTGCCAGCTTCCAGGCTGGGGCCAACGTCCTGACTTTC
cdr3_aa: CASFQAGANVLTF

j_call: TRBJ2-3
clone_size: NA
d_call: NA
v_call: TRBV20-1
cdr3_nt: TGCAGTGCCAAGGGGGCGGGAGGAAAAGCAGATACGCAGTATTTT
cdr3_aa: CSAKGAGGKADTQYF

j_call: TRBJ2-7
clone_size: few
d_call: NA
v_call: TRBV3-1
cdr3_nt: TGTGCCAGCAACTCCGATACGGGACCAAACTACGAGCAGTACTTC
cdr3_aa: CASNSDTGPNYEQYF

j_call: TRBJ2-7
clone_size: NA
d_call: NA
v_call: TRBV29-1
cdr3_nt: TGCAGCGTTTTGACAACCACTTACGAGCAGTACTTC
cdr3_aa: CSVLTTTYEQYF

j_call: TRBJ2-1
clone_size: NA
d_call: NA
v_call: TRBV12-3/TRBV12-4
cdr3_nt: TGTGCCAGCCAAGGGGGGGATGAGCAGTTCTTC
cdr3_aa: CASQGGDEQFF

j_call: TRBJ2-5
clone_size: NA
d_call: NA
v_call: TRBV5-6
cdr3_nt: TGTGCTAGCAGCTTGGATTTCGGGAACAGCGCTCAAGAGACCCAGTACTTC
cdr3_aa: CASSLDFGNSAQETQYF

j_call: TRBJ2-1
clone_size: NA
d_call: TRBD2
v_call: TRBV27
cdr3_nt: TGTGCCAGCAGTCAAACTAGCGGTGCCTACAATGAGCAGTTCTTC
cdr3_aa: CASSQTSGAYNEQFF

j_call: TRBJ2-7
clone_size: NA
d_call: NA
v_call: TRBV5-1
cdr3_nt: TGCGCCAGCAGCCCGGCGGCTGGATGGAACGAGCAGTACTTC
cdr3_aa: CASSPAAGWNEQYF

j_call: TRBJ2-7
clone_size: few
d_call: NA
v_call: TRBV6-2/TRBV6-3
cdr3_nt: TGTGCCAGCACGGACAGCAGGTCCTACGAGCAGTACTTC
cdr3_aa: CASTDSRSYEQYF

j_call: TRBJ2-7
clone_size: NA
d_call: NA
v_call: TRBV5-8
cdr3_nt: TGTGCCAGCAGTCCACCAGCGGCTTACTCCTACGAGCAGTACTTC
cdr3_aa: CASSPPAAYSYEQYF

j_call: TRBJ1-5
clone_size: NA
d_call: TRBD1
v_call: TRBV30
cdr3_nt: TGTGCCTGGAGTGCAGGGGACAGGAGTAATCAGCCCCAGCATTTT
cdr3_aa: CAWSAGDRSNQPQHF

j_call: TRBJ2-1
clone_size: NA
d_call: TRBD2
v_call: TRBV27
cdr3_nt: TGTGCCAGCAGTCCGATCACTAGCGGGAGGGCCGTTAGTGAGCAGTTCTTC
cdr3_aa: CASSPITSGRAVSEQFF

j_call: TRBJ2-1
clone_size: NA
d_call: NA
v_call: TRBV6-5
cdr3_nt: TGTGCCAGCAGTTACTCGGGGCTATACGACAATGAGCAGTTCTTC
cdr3_aa: CASSYSGLYDNEQFF

j_call: TRBJ2-3
clone_size: NA
d_call: NA
v_call: TRBV7-9
cdr3_nt: TGTGCCAGCAGCTTAAACGGACCTTCGCGGGCGCAGTATTTT
cdr3_aa: CASSLNGPSRAQYF

j_call: TRBJ2-7
clone_size: few
d_call: TRBD2
v_call: TRBV11-1
cdr3_nt: TGTGCCAGCAGTCCCGGGACTACCCGAGGAACCTACGAGCAGTACTTC
cdr3_aa: CASSPGTTRGTYEQYF

j_call: TRBJ1-2
clone_size: NA
d_call: NA
v_call: TRBV20-1
cdr3_nt: TGCAGTGCTAGAGATTTCTCCAGGGCGGACGGCTACACCTTC
cdr3_aa: CSARDFSRADGYTF

j_call: TRBJ1-1
clone_size: NA
d_call: NA
v_call: TRBV10-3
cdr3_nt: TGTGCCATCAGTGGAAGAGGGGCCGGTGGAGCTTTCTTT
cdr3_aa: CAISGRGAGGAFF

j_call: TRBJ1-5
clone_size: NA
d_call: NA
v_call: TRBV6-6
cdr3_nt: TGTGCCAGCGGGCTCGGGTCTTGGGGCGGTAATCAGCCCCAGCATTTT
cdr3_aa: CASGLGSWGGNQPQHF

j_call: TRBJ1-2
clone_size: NA
d_call: NA
v_call: TRBV5-1
cdr3_nt: TGCGCCAGCAGCTCCCCTTCGGCAGGGTACTATGGCTACACCTTC
cdr3_aa: CASSSPSAGYYGYTF

j_call: TRBJ2-3
clone_size: few
d_call: TRBD2
v_call: TRBV11-3
cdr3_nt: TGTGCCAGCAGCGCCGGGACTAGCGGGACTCAAGATACGCAGTATTTT
cdr3_aa: CASSAGTSGTQDTQYF

j_call: TRBJ2-5
clone_size: NA
d_call: NA
v_call: TRBV14
cdr3_nt: TGTGCCAGCAGCCAGCCTCTAGCTTCCCTCGGGGAGACCCAGTACTTC
cdr3_aa: CASSQPLASLGETQYF

j_call: TRBJ2-3
clone_size: NA
d_call: TRBD1
v_call: TRBV6-6
cdr3_nt: TGTGCCAGCGCTCCGGGACAGGGGGCAGATACGCAGTATTTT
cdr3_aa: CASAPGQGADTQYF

j_call: TRBJ2-5
clone_size: NA
d_call: NA
v_call: TRBV10-3
cdr3_nt: TGTGCCATCAGTGAGTCGGGACTAAAGGGGGTCCAAGAGACCCAGTACTTC
cdr3_aa: CAISESGLKGVQETQYF

j_call: TRBJ2-5
clone_size: NA
d_call: TRBD1
v_call: TRBV6-5
cdr3_nt: TGTGCCACCGGGACAGGGGGAGAGACCCAGTACTTC
cdr3_aa: CATGTGGETQYF

j_call: TRBJ2-7
clone_size: NA
d_call: TRBD2
v_call: TRBV5-5
cdr3_nt: TGTGCCAGCAGCTTGGCCGGGAGGGCCCCCTACGAGCAGTACTTC
cdr3_aa: CASSLAGRAPYEQYF

j_call: TRBJ2-7
clone_size: few
d_call: NA
v_call: TRBV14
cdr3_nt: TGTGCCAGCAGTCCCGACAGGACCAGCGAGCAGTACTTC
cdr3_aa: CASSPDRTSEQYF

j_call: TRBJ2-7
clone_size: NA
d_call: TRBD2
v_call: TRBV20-1
cdr3_nt: TGCAGTGCTACCGGGACTATCGGTTCCTACAATGAGCAGTACTTC
cdr3_aa: CSATGTIGSYNEQYF

j_call: TRBJ2-3
clone_size: many
d_call: TRBD2
v_call: TRBV28
cdr3_nt: TGTGCCAGCAGTTTAGGTTGGACTAGCAGAACAGATACGCAGTATTTT
cdr3_aa: CASSLGWTSRTDTQYF

j_call: TRBJ2-5
clone_size: NA
d_call: NA
v_call: TRBV29-1
cdr3_nt: TGCAGCGTTGGTAGTAGCAGGGAGACCCAGTACTTC
cdr3_aa: CSVGSSRETQYF

j_call: TRBJ2-7
clone_size: once
d_call: TRBD1
v_call: TRBV24-1
cdr3_nt: TGTGCCGCCAGTGATACTGACAGGGCCCACGAGCAGTACTTC
cdr3_aa: CAASDTDRAHEQYF

j_call: TRBJ2-1
clone_size: NA
d_call: NA
v_call: TRBV5-5
cdr3_nt: TGTGCCAGCAGCTCCATGGCGGGGAGCTCCTACAATGAGCAGTTCTTC
cdr3_aa: CASSSMAGSSYNEQFF

j_call: TRBJ2-2
clone_size: NA
d_call: NA
v_call: TRBV6-2/TRBV6-3
cdr3_nt: TGTGCCAGCAGTTCAAACTCGCCCACCGGGGAGCTGTTTTTT
cdr3_aa: CASSSNSPTGELFF

j_call: TRBJ1-1
clone_size: few
d_call: NA
v_call: TRBV5-6
cdr3_nt: TGTGCCAGCCGATCTGTTGGGCCTAACCTTGAAGCTTTCTTT
cdr3_aa: CASRSVGPNLEAFF

j_call: TRBJ2-7
clone_size: NA
d_call: TRBD1
v_call: TRBV10-3
cdr3_nt: TGTGCCATCAGGTCGGACAGGGGAAAAGAGTCCCAGTACTTC
cdr3_aa: CAIRSDRGKESQYF

j_call: TRBJ2-5
clone_size: NA
d_call: NA
v_call: TRBV4-3
cdr3_nt: TGCGCCAGCAGCCAAGGAGGGGGAACTCCCAATGAGCAGTACTTC
cdr3_aa: CASSQGGGTPNEQYF

j_call: TRBJ2-7
clone_size: few
d_call: NA
v_call: TRBV15
cdr3_nt: TGTGCCACCAGCACCTCCCAACAGGACTACGAGCAGTACTTC
cdr3_aa: CATSTSQQDYEQYF

j_call: TRBJ1-4
clone_size: few
d_call: TRBD1
v_call: TRBV24-1
cdr3_nt: TGTGCCACCAGTGATTGGACGGGACAGACAAATGAAAAACTGTTTTTT
cdr3_aa: CATSDWTGQTNEKLFF

j_call: TRBJ2-1
clone_size: NA
d_call: NA
v_call: TRBV27
cdr3_nt: TGTGCCAGCAGCCAAACGCGAGGGGACAATGAGCAGTTCTTC
cdr3_aa: CASSQTRGDNEQFF

j_call: TRBJ2-5
clone_size: NA
d_call: NA
v_call: TRBV15
cdr3_nt: TGTGCCACCAGCAGAGAAGGGGCCAAAAAGACCCAGTACTTC
cdr3_aa: CATSREGAKKTQYF

j_call: TRBJ2-7
clone_size: NA
d_call: TRBD2
v_call: TRBV6-4
cdr3_nt: TGTGCCAGCAGTCAGGAATTGACTAGCGGCTACGAGCAGTACTTC
cdr3_aa: CASSQELTSGYEQYF

j_call: TRBJ2-1
clone_size: NA
d_call: NA
v_call: TRBV6-2/TRBV6-3
cdr3_nt: TGTGCCAGCAGTTACAAGGCCCATGAGCAGTTCTTC
cdr3_aa: CASSYKAHEQFF

j_call: TRBJ2-4
clone_size: once
d_call: NA
v_call: TRBV10-3
cdr3_nt: TGTGCCATCAGTGTGGGGTTCCATGGTGGAGACAAAAACATTCAGTACTTC
cdr3_aa: CAISVGFHGGDKNIQYF

j_call: TRBJ2-1
clone_size: few
d_call: NA
v_call: TRBV20-1
cdr3_nt: TGCAGTGCTAGAGGGGCTAGCAGTATCCTCAAGGGAGAGCAGTTCTTC
cdr3_aa: CSARGASSILKGEQFF

j_call: TRBJ2-3
clone_size: NA
d_call: TRBD2
v_call: TRBV20-1
cdr3_nt: TGCAGTGCTATGGGTCTAGCGGAGCTCACAGATACGCAGTATTTT
cdr3_aa: CSAMGLAELTDTQYF

j_call: TRBJ2-6
clone_size: few
d_call: NA
v_call: TRBV15
cdr3_nt: TGTGCCACCAGCAGATCCTGGGCCGGGGCCAACGTCCTGACTTTC
cdr3_aa: CATSRSWAGANVLTF

j_call: TRBJ2-3
clone_size: NA
d_call: NA
v_call: TRBV29-1
cdr3_nt: TGCAGCGTTACACGACTAGGGGAAGATACGCAGTATTTT
cdr3_aa: CSVTRLGEDTQYF

j_call: TRBJ2-2
clone_size: NA
d_call: NA
v_call: TRBV12-3/TRBV12-4
cdr3_nt: TGTGCCAGCCTCAGAACCGGGGAGCTGTTTTTT
cdr3_aa: CASLRTGELFF